The clone carrying this TCR beta chain was recorded at least ten times. The CDR3 extends over 10 amino acids. Trimming pared 2 bases from V and 8 bases from J, leaving 1 base between. The sample is drawn from a study of neurological immune-mediated disorders. TCRdb passed the 5' RACE reads through MiXCR, listing each CDR3 protein once. The sample carries fewer than 90,000 distinct CDR3 sequences, over 9% recorded once. The sample comprised PBMCs. This chain joins TRBV12-3 or TRBV12-4 and TRBJ2-1; D unresolved. This TCR came from a man aged 40-49 years in good health. The CDR3 region is CASSLYEQFF. The CDR3 nucleotides read TGTGCCAGCAGTTTATATGAGCAGTTCTTC.